The present T cell receptor beta chain was sequenced within a study of CXCR3-negative and CXCR3-positive naive CD8 T cells. Germline V gives CDR1 LNHNV, CDR2 YYDKDF (reference sequence). This CDR3 contains 13 residues. As concerns this clonotype: The antigen remains undetermined.

Via 5' RACE with UMI labels, TRB cDNA libraries were prepared. One entry per CDR3 protein, without DNA, is what TCRdb gives after re-calling the 5' RACE reads. Seen in this sample are 130,000 to 150,000 distinct CDR3 sequences; the ten most common clones hold approximately 0.27%. Notes on the study in general: Whereas both naive subsets had comparably high diversity, memory CD8+ cells had much lower diversity. More hydrophobic TRB CDR3s were found in CXCR3-positive naive cells than in CXCR3-negative naive cells.

The rearrangement joins TRBV15 to TRBJ2-7; TCRdb's D call of TRBD2 is untestable without DNA. The specimen was naive CXCR3+ CD8+ T cells from blood. This sample's subset: CD45RO-CCR7+CD27+CD95- naive CD8+ T cells expressing CXCR3 (TNR3+). The TCR comes from a human donor in good health. Some clones in this sample may be carry-over from other donors' samples. The CDR3 sequence: CATSPASAYEQYF. Full variable domain (outside the CDR3, taken from reference TRBV15 and TRBJ2-7): DAMVIQNPRYQVTQFGKPVTLSCSQTLNHNVMYWYQQKSSQAPKLLFHYYDKDFNNEADTPDNFQSRRPNTSFCFLDIRSPGLGDTAMYLCATSPASAYEQYFGPGTRLTVT.